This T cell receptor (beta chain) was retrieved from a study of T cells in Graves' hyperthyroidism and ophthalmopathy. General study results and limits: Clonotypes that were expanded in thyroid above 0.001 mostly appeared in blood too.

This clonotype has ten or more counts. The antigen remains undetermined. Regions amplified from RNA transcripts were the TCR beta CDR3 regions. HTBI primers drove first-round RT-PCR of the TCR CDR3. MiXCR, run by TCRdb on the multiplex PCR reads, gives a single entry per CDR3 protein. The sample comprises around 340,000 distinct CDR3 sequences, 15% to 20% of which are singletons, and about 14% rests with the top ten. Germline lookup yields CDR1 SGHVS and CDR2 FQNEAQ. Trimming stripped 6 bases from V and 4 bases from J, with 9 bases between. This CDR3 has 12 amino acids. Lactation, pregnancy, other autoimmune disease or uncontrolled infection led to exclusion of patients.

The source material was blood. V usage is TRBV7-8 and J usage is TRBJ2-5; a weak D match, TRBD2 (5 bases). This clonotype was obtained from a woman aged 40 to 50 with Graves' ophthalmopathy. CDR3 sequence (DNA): TGTGCCAGCAGAGGGAGTGCAGAGACCCAGTACTTC. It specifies CASRGSAETQYF. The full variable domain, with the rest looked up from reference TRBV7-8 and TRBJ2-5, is GAGVSQSPRYKVAKRGQDVALRCDPISGHVSLFWYQQALGQGPEFLTYFQNEAQLDKSGLPSDRFFAERPEGSVSTLKIQRTQQEDSAVYLCASRGSAETQYFGPGTRLLVL.